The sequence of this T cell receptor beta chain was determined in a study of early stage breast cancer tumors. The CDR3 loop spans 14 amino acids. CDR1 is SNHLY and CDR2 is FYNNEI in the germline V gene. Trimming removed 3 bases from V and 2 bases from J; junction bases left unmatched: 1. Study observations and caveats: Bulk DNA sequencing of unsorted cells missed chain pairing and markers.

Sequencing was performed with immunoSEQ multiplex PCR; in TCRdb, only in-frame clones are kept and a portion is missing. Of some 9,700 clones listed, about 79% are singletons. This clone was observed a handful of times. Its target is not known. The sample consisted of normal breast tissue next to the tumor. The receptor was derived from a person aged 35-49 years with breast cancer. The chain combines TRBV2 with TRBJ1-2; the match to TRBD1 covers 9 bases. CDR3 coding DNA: TGTGCCAGCAGTGAGGGGACAGGGAACTATGGCTACACCTTC. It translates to CASSEGTGNYGYTF.